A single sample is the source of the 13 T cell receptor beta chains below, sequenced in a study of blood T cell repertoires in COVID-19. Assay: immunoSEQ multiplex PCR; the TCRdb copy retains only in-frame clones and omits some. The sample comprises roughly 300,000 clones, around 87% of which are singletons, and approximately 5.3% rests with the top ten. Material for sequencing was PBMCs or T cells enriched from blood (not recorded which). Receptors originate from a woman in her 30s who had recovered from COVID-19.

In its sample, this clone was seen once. This CDR3 is CASRTGAGQGWKGANEKLFF. The CDR3 coding sequence is TGTGCCAGCAGAACTGGAGCGGGACAGGGATGGAAAGGGGCTAATGAAAAACTGTTTTTT. The V and J genes are TRBV2 and TRBJ1-4; TRBD1 matches 9 bases. Germline values: CDR1 SNHLY, CDR2 FYNNEI. This CDR3 region has 20 residues. V lost 6 bases to trimming and J lost 3 bases; unmatched junction nucleotides: 20.

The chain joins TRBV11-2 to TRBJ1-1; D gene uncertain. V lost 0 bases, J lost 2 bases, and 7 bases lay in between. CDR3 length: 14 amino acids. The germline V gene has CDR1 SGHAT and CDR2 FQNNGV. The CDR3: CASSLDGRNTEAFF. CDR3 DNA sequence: TGTGCCAGCAGCTTAGATGGCAGAAACACTGAAGCTTTCTTT.

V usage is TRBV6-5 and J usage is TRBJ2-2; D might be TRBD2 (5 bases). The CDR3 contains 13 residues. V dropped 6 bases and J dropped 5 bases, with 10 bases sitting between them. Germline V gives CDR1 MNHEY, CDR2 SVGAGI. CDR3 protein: CASRARGTGELFF. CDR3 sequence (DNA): TGTGCCAGCAGGGCCCGGGGTACCGGGGAGCTGTTTTTT.

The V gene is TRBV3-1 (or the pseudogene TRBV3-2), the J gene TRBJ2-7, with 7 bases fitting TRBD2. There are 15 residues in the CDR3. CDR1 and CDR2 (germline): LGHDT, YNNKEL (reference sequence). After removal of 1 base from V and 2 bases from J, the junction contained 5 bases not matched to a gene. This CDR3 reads CASSQGGEGAYEQYF. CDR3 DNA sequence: TGTGCCAGCAGCCAAGGAGGGGAGGGAGCCTACGAGCAGTACTTC.

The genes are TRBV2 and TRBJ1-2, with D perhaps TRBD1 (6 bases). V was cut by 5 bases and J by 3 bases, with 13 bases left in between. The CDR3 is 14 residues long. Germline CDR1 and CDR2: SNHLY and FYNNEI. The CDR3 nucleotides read TGTGCCAGCAGTCCGGGGACACTCGACTATGGCTACACCTTC. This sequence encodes CASSPGTLDYGYTF.

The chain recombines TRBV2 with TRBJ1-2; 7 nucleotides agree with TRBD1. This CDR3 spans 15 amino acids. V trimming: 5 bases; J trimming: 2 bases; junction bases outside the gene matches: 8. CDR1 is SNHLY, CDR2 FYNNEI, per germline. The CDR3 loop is CASSQPGQLNYGYTF. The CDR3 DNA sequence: TGTGCCAGCAGTCAACCGGGACAGCTCAACTATGGCTACACCTTC.

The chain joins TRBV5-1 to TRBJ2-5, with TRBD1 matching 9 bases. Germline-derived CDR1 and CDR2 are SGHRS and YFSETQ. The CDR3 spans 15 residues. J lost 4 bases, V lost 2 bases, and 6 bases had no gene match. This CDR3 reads CASSFETGGAETQYF. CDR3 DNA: TGCGCCAGCAGCTTTGAGACAGGGGGGGCAGAGACCCAGTACTTC.

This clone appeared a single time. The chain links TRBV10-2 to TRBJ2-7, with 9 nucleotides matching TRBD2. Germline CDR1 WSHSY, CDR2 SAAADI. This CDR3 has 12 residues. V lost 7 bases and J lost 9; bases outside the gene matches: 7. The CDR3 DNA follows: TGCGCCAGCAACGGCCTAGCGGGGACGCAGTACTTC. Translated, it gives CASNGLAGTQYF.

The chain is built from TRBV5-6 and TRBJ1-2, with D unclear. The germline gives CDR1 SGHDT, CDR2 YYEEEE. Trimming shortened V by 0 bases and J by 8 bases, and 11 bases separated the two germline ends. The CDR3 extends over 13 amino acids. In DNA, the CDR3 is TGTGCCAGCAGCTTGGGCCCAACGGAGGGCTACACCTTC. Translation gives CASSLGPTEGYTF.

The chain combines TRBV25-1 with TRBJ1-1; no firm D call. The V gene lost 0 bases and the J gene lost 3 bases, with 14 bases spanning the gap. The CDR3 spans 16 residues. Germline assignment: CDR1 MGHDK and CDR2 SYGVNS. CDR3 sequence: CASSEYWAVRDTEAFF. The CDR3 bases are TGTGCCAGCAGTGAATATTGGGCGGTGCGGGACACTGAAGCTTTCTTT.

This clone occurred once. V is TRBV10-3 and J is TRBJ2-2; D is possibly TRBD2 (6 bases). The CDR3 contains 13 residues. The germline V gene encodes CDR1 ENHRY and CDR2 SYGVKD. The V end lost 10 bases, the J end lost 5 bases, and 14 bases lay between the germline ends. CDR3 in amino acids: CATKEGETGELFF. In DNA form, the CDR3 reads TGTGCCACTAAGGAGGGAGAAACCGGGGAGCTGTTTTTT.

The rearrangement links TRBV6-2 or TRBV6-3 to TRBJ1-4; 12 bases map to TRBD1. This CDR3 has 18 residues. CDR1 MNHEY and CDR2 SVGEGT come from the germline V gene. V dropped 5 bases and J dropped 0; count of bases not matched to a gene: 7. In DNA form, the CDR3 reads TGTGCCAGCAGTCCAAGGGACAGGGGGCGTCCAACTAATGAAAAACTGTTTTTT. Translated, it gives CASSPRDRGRPTNEKLFF.

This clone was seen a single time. CDR3 in DNA: TGTGCCAGCAGCCAATCTTGGAGGAACACTGAAGCTTTCTTT. It yields the protein CASSQSWRNTEAFF. This chain links TRBV3-1 (or the pseudogene TRBV3-2) with TRBJ1-1; D call uncertain. Trimming removed 2 bases at V and 1 base at J, with 8 bases between. The CDR3 contains 14 residues. Germline V gene data show CDR1 as LGHDT and CDR2 as YNNKEL (reference sequence).